This T cell receptor beta chain was profiled in a study of blood T cell repertoires in COVID-19. Method: immunoSEQ multiplex PCR; TCRdb's copy keeps in-frame clones and lacks some. Among about 280,000 clones listed, 75% to 90% were seen once. This clonotype originated in a woman aged 65 to 85 with acute or convalescent COVID-19. The sample taken for sequencing was peripheral blood.

In DNA form, the CDR3 reads TGTGCCAGCAGCCCTCTCAGACTACCGCAGCAGTTCTTC. It is translated as CASSPLRLPQQFF. The chain has TRBV11-2 and TRBJ2-1, with a tentative D call TRBD2 (5 bases). Between the trimmed V and J ends, which lost 5 bases and 11 bases, there was a span of 16 bases. This CDR3 comprises 13 residues. Per germline, CDR1 SGHAT and CDR2 FQNNGV.